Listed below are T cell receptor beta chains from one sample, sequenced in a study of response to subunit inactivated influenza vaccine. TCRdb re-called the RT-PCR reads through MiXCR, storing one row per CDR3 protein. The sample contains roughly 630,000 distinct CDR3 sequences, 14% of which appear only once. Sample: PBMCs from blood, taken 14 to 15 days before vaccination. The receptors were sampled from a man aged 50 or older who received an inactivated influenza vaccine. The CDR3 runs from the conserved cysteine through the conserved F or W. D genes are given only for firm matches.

CASSFTRGQGPSGLIPEAFF	TRBJ1-1	TRBD1	TRBV27
CASSGIRAYEQYF	TRBJ2-7	.	TRBV2
CASSSRGGLRNEQYF	TRBJ2-7	TRBD1	TRBV3-1
CASSPTSDRTYEQYF	TRBJ2-7	TRBD1	TRBV3-1
CSAQADEQYF	TRBJ2-7	.	TRBV20-1
CASSLTHGNEQFF	TRBJ2-1	.	TRBV4-3
CASSLSGGDNEQFF	TRBJ2-1	TRBD2	TRBV4-2
CASSLEGSGGKLYF	TRBJ2-7	TRBD2	TRBV5-1
CASSQDWREVPNEQFF	TRBJ2-1	TRBD2	TRBV4-3
CATSTVTDTQYF	TRBJ2-3	.	TRBV15
CASSLMEGIGNTIYF	TRBJ1-3	.	TRBV7-9
CASSQSTGYTIYF	TRBJ1-3	.	TRBV7-9
CASSPWEGPSYEQYF	TRBJ2-7	.	TRBV4-3
CASSTRAQQGEQYF	TRBJ2-7	.	TRBV9
CATSDFPRGDEKLFF	TRBJ1-4	.	TRBV24-1
CASSVEGRENTDTQYF	TRBJ2-3	TRBD2	TRBV9
CASSLDPGYNEQFF	TRBJ2-1	.	TRBV7-2
CASSQVWGELFF	TRBJ2-2	.	TRBV4-3
CASSSNQVYEQYF	TRBJ2-7	.	TRBV28
CSARGVSGRTPNEQFF	TRBJ2-1	TRBD2	TRBV20-1
CATSDSGADTQYF	TRBJ2-3	.	TRBV24-1
CASSVETANSPLHF	TRBJ1-6	.	TRBV6-4
CASSFGQVYPNYGYTF	TRBJ1-2	TRBD1	TRBV7-8
CASSIGTGNTGELFF	TRBJ2-2	TRBD1	TRBV19
CAISESRTSTGELFF	TRBJ2-2	.	TRBV10-3
CASGFNGVTDTQYF	TRBJ2-3	.	TRBV12-5
CAISPGQEETQYF	TRBJ2-5	TRBD1	TRBV10-3
CASRLSGSLEKLFF	TRBJ1-4	.	TRBV7-2
CASSSVTGVYEQYF	TRBJ2-7	TRBD1	TRBV11-2
CASSLRENLVYEQYF	TRBJ2-7	.	TRBV27
CASTYGTLNDEQFF	TRBJ2-1	.	TRBV6-5
CASSLSAGATQYF	TRBJ2-3	.	TRBV28
CASTDRNTGELFF	TRBJ2-2	.	TRBV2
CASSQGFGAGVVF	TRBJ2-1	TRBD2	TRBV3-1
CAWSPRTGPAFF	TRBJ1-1	TRBD1	TRBV30
CASSQTMNTEAFF	TRBJ1-1	.	TRBV4-3
CASSAVEGVYEQYF	TRBJ2-7	.	TRBV7-2
CASSYDEKLYSPLHF	TRBJ1-6	.	TRBV6-9
CASSRDREKDEQYF	TRBJ2-7	TRBD1	TRBV7-8
CSAVSGSSTDTQYF	TRBJ2-3	TRBD2	TRBV20-1
CASSQAGTGDGTGELFF	TRBJ2-2	TRBD1	TRBV4-1